This T cell receptor (beta chain) comes out of a study of CXCR3-negative and CXCR3-positive naive CD8 T cells (dated by TCRdb to the late 2010s). With respect to the entire study: About 135 million TRB reads were obtained in total, roughly 1.5 +/- 0.3 million reads per library. For the TRBV-TRBJ cluster analysis, the naive subsets came from a handful of donors, while the memory cells came from 3 donors. Diversity and physicochemical repertoire analyses covered about a dozen donors pooled from two independent experiments. The research as a whole found: Naive CXCR3-negative and CXCR3-positive cells from the same donor showed similar TRBV-TRBJ usage, whereas memory cells showed distinct patterns. TRB CDR3s from CXCR3-positive naive cells showed higher hydrophobicity (lower Kidera factor 4), lower energy, and higher strength and volume indices than CXCR3-negative naive cells. Freshly isolated PBMCs were used for most assays because CXCR3 expression went down partially after cryopreservation. Because surface CD5, which is linked to self-reactivity in mice, was comparable between the naive subsets, TCR interaction strength was also inferred from TRB CDR3 physicochemical properties. Comparably high repertoire diversity was found in both naive subsets, whereas much lower repertoire diversity was found in memory CD8+ T cells.

These reads were obtained on a NextSeq 550. The Human TCR Profiling Kit (MiLaboratory) was used to make UMI-labeled 5' RACE TRB cDNA libraries. The full amount of extracted RNA was used for cDNA synthesis, and the full amount of resulting cDNA was used for PCR amplification. Libraries were prepared in parallel with an identical number of PCR cycles. The authors' pipeline ran thus. MIGEC and MiXCR extracted about 53,000 +/- 10,000 unique UMI-labeled TRB cDNA molecules per library, requiring at least two reads per UMI. Each library averaged around 42,000 +/- 9,900 functional in-frame TRB CDR3 nucleotide clonotypes without stop codons. After each sample was downsampled to 5000 UMI-labeled TRB molecules, VDJtools was used to calculate diversity metrics such as normalized Shannon-Wiener and Chao1. VDJtools was used to calculate clonotype-size-weighted physicochemical properties of the central five CDR3 residues, namely interaction energy, strength, volume and Kidera factor 4. TCRdb reprocessed the reads and provides one entry for every CDR3 protein sequence; no DNA is given. The V and J calls and clone size come from TCRdb's table, not from the authors' own analysis. Per the sample table, the count is over 70,000 distinct CDR3 sequences. The biggest ten clones account for around 1.7% of the sample.

The CDR3 runs 14 amino acids, cysteine and phenylalanine included. No DNA accompanies this entry. The germline V gene supplies CDR1 SGHRS and CDR2 YFSETQ. For every CD8+ T cell subset, over 250,000 cells were flow-sorted straight into RLT lysis buffer, and each subset was sorted in triplicate. To exclude memory contaminants, naive CD8+ T cells were stringently defined as CD45RO-CCR7+CD27+CD95-. Peripheral blood mononuclear cells were isolated from buffy coats by standard density gradient centrifugation. A FACSAria III was used to flow-sort naive CXCR3-negative and CXCR3-positive CD8+ T cells. Total RNA was extracted from sorted cells with an RNeasy Mini Kit. On this clonotype itself: What antigen it recognizes has not been identified.

The sequenced material came from naive CXCR3- CD8+ T cells from blood. Sample cell subset or site, as interpreted from the label and publication: CD45RO-CCR7+CD27+CD95- naive CD8+ T cells lacking CXCR3 (TNR3-). The rearrangement joined TRBV5-1 to TRBJ1-2. This receptor was taken from a human donor in good health. Some clones in this sample may be carry-over from other donors' samples. The CDR3 loop reads CASSLSGVSYGYTF.